This T cell receptor (beta chain) was retrieved from a study of response to subunit inactivated influenza vaccine. The CDR3 contains 15 residues. Germline CDR1 SGHTA, CDR2 FQGNSA. V lost 7 bases, J lost 5 bases, and 9 bases stayed unmatched. TCRdb ran MiXCR on the RT-PCR reads and lists one entry per CDR3 protein. The sample has about 540,000 distinct CDR3 sequences, less than 25% seen once. The same data also contributed to another study, on T cells expressing NK-cell markers. Per that paper: Production of TCR beta cDNA relied on 5'RACE template switching with UMIs. Sorted CD3+CD56-NKG2C+, CD3+CD56+NKG2C+ and CD3+CD56+NKG2C- T cells supplied the TCR beta repertoires. The study sequenced eight donors, seven HCMV-seropositive and one seronegative. Dominant NKG2C+ clonotypes made up 1.0-7.0% of CD8+ T cells in about six donors. No clear determination of HCMV specificity was made for expanded NKG2C+ T cell clones.

The sequence was collected from a middle-aged man who received an inactivated influenza vaccine. The chain couples TRBV7-2 to TRBJ2-1; TRBD2 matches 9 bases. The source was CD4+ T cells sorted from PBMCs, collected less than 13 days after vaccination. CDR3 in DNA: TGTGCCAGCAACCAAGCGGGAGGACGAAACAATGAGCAGTTCTTC. Amino acids: CASNQAGGRNNEQFF.